This section outlines one T cell receptor (beta chain) sequence together with its context. Within the 2 weeks before study entry, each person in the exposed group met a COVID-19 case. These data are taken from a study of blood T cell repertoires in COVID-19. Germline lookup yields CDR1 MNHEY and CDR2 SMNVEV (reference sequence). This CDR3 comprises 13 residues. V lost 5 bases, J lost 8 bases, and 15 bases lay in between. Authors' analysis steps: Reference gene primers were amplified, and this amplification served to estimate nucleated cell counts. Assay used: immunoSEQ multiplex PCR; TCRdb lists only in-frame clones, some missing. For V, J and clone size, that table is used; D and trimming come from the DNA. Of 220,000 or so clones in the sample, about 90% were seen once.

Material: PBMCs or T cells enriched from blood (not recorded which). The chain has TRBV27 and TRBJ1-2, with D perhaps TRBD1 (6 bases). The receptor was isolated from a man in his thirties or forties who had been exposed to COVID-19. As DNA, the CDR3 is TGTGCCAGCAGTCCGGCGGGGGCTGGGGGCTACACCTTC. This translates into CASSPAGAGGYTF.